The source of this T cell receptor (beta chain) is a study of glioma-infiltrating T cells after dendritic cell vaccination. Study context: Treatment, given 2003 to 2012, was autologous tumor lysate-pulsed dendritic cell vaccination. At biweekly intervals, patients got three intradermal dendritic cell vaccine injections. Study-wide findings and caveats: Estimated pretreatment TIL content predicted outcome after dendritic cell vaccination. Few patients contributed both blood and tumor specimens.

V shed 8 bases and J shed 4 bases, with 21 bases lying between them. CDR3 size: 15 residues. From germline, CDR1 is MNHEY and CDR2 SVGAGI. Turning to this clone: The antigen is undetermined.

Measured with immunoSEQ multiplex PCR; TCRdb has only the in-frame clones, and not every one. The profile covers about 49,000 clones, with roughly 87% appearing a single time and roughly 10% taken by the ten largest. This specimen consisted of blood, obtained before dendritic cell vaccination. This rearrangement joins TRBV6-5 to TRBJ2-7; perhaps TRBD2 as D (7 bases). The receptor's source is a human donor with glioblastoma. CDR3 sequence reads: CASVPAGRGGYEQYF. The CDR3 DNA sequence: TGTGCCAGCGTGCCAGCAGGCAGGGGAGGGTACGAGCAGTACTTC.